This TCR beta chain was captured by sequencing in a study of T cell changes during pregnancy in multiple sclerosis. Profiled with immunoSEQ multiplex PCR; TCRdb holds only in-frame clones, not every one. This sample has some 94,000 clones, with approximately 90% found just once. The CDR3 length is 16 residues. The V end lost 1 base, the J end lost 0 bases, and 11 bases lay between the germline ends. The germline gives CDR1 SGHTA, CDR2 FQGNSA. The source material was peripheral blood, sampled in the first trimester of pregnancy. The clonotype comes from a female donor in good health, enrolled as a control in a pregnancy study. This chain joins TRBV7-2 and TRBJ2-3; D possibly corresponds to TRBD2 (5 bases). The CDR3 protein is CASSLGSGPSTDTQYF. CDR3 sequence (DNA): TGTGCCAGCAGCTTAGGGAGCGGCCCTAGCACAGATACGCAGTATTTT.